This T cell receptor (beta chain) was found in a study of control samples from healthy donors and cancer patients. TCRdb keeps only in-frame clones here, not all; method: immunoSEQ multiplex PCR. The sample has some 120,000 clones, 85% to 95% seen once. This sequence originates from a man aged 30 to 45 in good health. The material sequenced was blood.

The CDR3 nucleotides read TGCAGTGCTAGTGGGGACAGGGACCTCTACGAGCAGTACTTC. Amino acid sequence: CSASGDRDLYEQYF. The V gene is TRBV20-1, the J gene TRBJ2-7; TRBD1 aligns across 9 bases. This CDR3 comprises 14 residues. V gave up 3 bases and J gave up 3 bases; unmatched junction bases: 6. Germline CDR1 reads DFQATT; CDR2 reads SNEGSKA (reference sequence).